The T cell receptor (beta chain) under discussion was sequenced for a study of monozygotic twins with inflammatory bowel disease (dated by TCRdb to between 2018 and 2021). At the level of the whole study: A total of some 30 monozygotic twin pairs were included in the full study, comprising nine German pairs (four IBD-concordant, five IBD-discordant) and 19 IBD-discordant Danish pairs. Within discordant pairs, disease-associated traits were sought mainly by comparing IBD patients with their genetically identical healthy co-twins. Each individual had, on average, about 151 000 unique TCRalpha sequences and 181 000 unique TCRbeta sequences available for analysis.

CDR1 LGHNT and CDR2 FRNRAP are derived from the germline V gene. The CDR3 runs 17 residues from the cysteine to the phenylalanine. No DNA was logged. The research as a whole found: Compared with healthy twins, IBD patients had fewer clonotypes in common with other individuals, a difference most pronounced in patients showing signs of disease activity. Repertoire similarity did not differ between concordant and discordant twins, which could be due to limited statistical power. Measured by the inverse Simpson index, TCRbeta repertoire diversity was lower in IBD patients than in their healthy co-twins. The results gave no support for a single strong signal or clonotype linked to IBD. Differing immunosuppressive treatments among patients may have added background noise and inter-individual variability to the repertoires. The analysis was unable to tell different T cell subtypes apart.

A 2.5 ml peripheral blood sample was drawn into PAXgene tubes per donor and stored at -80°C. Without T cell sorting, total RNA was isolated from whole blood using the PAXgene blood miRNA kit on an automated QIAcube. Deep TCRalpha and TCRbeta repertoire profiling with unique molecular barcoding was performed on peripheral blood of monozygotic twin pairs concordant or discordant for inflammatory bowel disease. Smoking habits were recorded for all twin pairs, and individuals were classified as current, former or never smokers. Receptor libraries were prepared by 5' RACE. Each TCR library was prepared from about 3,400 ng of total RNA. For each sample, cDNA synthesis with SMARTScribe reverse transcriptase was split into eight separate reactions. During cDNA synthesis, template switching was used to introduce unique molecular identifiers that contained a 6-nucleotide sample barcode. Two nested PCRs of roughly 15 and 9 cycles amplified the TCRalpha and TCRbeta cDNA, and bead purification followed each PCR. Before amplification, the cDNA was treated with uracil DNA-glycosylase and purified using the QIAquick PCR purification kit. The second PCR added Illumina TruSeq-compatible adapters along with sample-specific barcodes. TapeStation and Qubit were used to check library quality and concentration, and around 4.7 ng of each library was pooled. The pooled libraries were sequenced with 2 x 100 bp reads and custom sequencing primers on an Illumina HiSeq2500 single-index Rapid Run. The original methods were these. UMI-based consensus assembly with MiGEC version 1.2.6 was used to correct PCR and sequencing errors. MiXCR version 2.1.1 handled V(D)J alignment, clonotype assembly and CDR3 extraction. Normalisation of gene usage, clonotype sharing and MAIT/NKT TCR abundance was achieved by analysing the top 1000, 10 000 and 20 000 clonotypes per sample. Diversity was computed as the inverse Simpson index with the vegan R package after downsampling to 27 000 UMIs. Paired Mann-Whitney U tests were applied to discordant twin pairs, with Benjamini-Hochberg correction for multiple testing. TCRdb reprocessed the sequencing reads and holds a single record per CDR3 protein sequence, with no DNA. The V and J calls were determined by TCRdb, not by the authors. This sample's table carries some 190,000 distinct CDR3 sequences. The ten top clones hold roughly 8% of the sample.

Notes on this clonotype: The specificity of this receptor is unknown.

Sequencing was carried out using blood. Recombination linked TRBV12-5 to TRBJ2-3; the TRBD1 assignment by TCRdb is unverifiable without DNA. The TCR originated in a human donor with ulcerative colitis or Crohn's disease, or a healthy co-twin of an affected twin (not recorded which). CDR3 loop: CASGLARQSVSTDTQYF.